This T cell receptor beta chain was captured by sequencing in a study of regulatory T cells in long-lasting Graves disease. Background on the study: Those Graves' patients who were newly diagnosed had been on antithyroid drugs under 3 months.

This sample's time point: newly diagnosed GD, antithyroid drugs for less than 3 months. RNA from PBMCs was the source of the TCR library. Through Arm-PCR of CDR3 regions and iRepertoire HTBI primers, TCR beta libraries were built. Via MiXCR, TCRdb re-called the multiplex PCR reads, giving one row per CDR3 protein. The sample consists of roughly 500,000 distinct CDR3 sequences, around 11% of them appearing once. V was trimmed by 3 bases and J by 10 bases, leaving 13 bases between them. CDR3 length: 14 residues. Germline CDR1 reads LNHDA; CDR2 reads SQIVND (reference sequence). These data were likewise used in another study, on T cells in Graves' hyperthyroidism and ophthalmopathy.

The clonotype originates from a young woman with Graves disease. The chain couples TRBV19 to TRBJ1-6, with no clear D. The sample was peripheral blood mononuclear cells (PBMCs), taken at new diagnosis, from a patient treated with antithyroid drugs. The CDR3 protein is CASSIGYQGSPLHF. In DNA form, the CDR3 reads TGTGCCAGTAGTATTGGATACCAAGGGTCACCCCTCCACTTT.